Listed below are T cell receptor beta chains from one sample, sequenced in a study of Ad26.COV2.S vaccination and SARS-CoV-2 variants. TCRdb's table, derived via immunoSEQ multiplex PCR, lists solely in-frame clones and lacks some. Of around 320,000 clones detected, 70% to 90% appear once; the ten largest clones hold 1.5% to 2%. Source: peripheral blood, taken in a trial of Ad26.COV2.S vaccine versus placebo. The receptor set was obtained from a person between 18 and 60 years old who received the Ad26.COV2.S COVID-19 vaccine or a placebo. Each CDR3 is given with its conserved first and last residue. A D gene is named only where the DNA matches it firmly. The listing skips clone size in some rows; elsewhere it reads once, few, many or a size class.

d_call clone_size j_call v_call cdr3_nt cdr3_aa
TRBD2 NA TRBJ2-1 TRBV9 TGTGCCAGCAGAGGTAGCGGGGGGAGCTCCTACAATGAGCAGTTCTTC CASRGSGGSSYNEQFF
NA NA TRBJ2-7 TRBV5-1 TGCGCCAGCAGCTTGGGACTGGCGGGGGAGCAGTACTTC CASSLGLAGEQYF
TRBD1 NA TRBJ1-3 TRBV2 TGTGCCAGCAGAAAATTTGGACAGGGTGACGGGTACACCATATATTTT CASRKFGQGDGYTIYF
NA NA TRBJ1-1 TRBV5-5 TGTGCCAGCAGCTTATTATTTGTTCGGGGGACTGAAGCTTTCTTT CASSLLFVRGTEAFF
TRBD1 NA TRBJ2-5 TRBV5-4 TGTGCCAGCAGTCTCAACCCGGGACAGTCCGCCGAGACCCAGTACTTC CASSLNPGQSAETQYF
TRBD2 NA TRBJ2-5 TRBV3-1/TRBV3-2 TGTGCCAGCAGCCAAATAGGGACTAGCGGTGCGGGGTGGGCCCAGTACTTC CASSQIGTSGAGWAQYF
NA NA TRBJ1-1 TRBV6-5 TGTGCCAGCAGTTACTCGAAGAACACTGAAGCTTTCTTT CASSYSKNTEAFF
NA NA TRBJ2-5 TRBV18 TGTGCCAGCTCACCGGAGGCAGGCCGGGAGACCCAGTACTTC CASSPEAGRETQYF
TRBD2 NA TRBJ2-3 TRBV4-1 TGCGCCAGCAGCTCCTCCGGGACTAGCGGGGGGAGCACAGATACGCAGTATTTT CASSSSGTSGGSTDTQYF
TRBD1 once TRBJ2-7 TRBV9 TGTGCCAGCAGCGTAGGTGCCCGGGACAGGGAAGGCGAGCAGTACTTC CASSVGARDREGEQYF
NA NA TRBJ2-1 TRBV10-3 TGTGCCATCAGTGAGCCGACCCAACTTGATGAGCAGTTCTTC CAISEPTQLDEQFF
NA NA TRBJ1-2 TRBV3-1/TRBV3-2 TGTGCCAGCAGAAAGGCAGGGGAGGTGAGCTATGGCTACACCTTC CASRKAGEVSYGYTF
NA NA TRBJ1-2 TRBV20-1 TGCAGTGCTAGTCACAGGGACGTAGTAAATGGCTACACCTTC CSASHRDVVNGYTF
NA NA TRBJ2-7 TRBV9 TGTGCCAGCAGCACGTCTAACTCCTACGAGCAGTACTTC CASSTSNSYEQYF
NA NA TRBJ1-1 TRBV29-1 TGCAGCGTTTACCAGGGGAACACTGAAGCTTTCTTT CSVYQGNTEAFF
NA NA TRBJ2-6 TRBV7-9 TGTGCCAGAAGTTCTGGGGCCAACGTCCTGACTTTC CARSSGANVLTF